The 11 T cell receptor beta chains below all came from one sample that was sequenced in a study of blood T cell repertoires in COVID-19 (dated by TCRdb to 2020 to 2022). The library came from the immunoSEQ multiplex PCR assay. TCRdb took over this immuneACCESS table, retaining in-frame rearrangements with V and J assigned. Such tables are incomplete; in checked studies, under half of the missing clones stem from an unresolved V gene, and the remainder is unexplained. In this sample the table shows 250,000 or so clones, about nine tenths of which occur a single time. The ten most abundant clones make up about 1.6% of the sample. Source material: peripheral blood. These TCRs come from a woman in her 40s who had recovered from COVID-19.

Points on this clone: Other DNA sequences in the sample encode the same CDR3. V gene TRBV5-1 combines with J gene TRBJ2-3; 7 bases fit TRBD2. The CDR3 loop spans 14 amino acids. V gave up 2 bases and J gave up 5 bases; unmatched junction bases: 5. Germline V CDR1 and CDR2: SGHRS, YFSETQ. CDR3 sequence (DNA): TGCGCCAGCAGCTTAGGGACGGGGGGAGATACGCAGTATTTT. Amino acid sequence: CASSLGTGGDTQYF.

This chain links TRBV5-1 with TRBJ1-4; 7 nucleotides line up with TRBD1. CDR1 and CDR2 from the germline V gene are SGHRS and YFSETQ. The CDR3 extends over 16 amino acids. Trimming took 4 bases from V and 0 from J; bases not matched to a gene: 6. CDR3 region: CASSPGQVATNEKLFF. The CDR3 DNA reads TGCGCCAGCAGCCCTGGACAGGTTGCAACTAATGAAAAACTGTTTTTT.

The rearrangement links TRBV3-1 (or the pseudogene TRBV3-2) to TRBJ2-3; D is possibly TRBD2 (6 bases). The germline V gene encodes CDR1 LGHDT and CDR2 YNNKEL (reference sequence). CDR3 size: 20 residues. V lost 2 bases, J lost 3 bases, and 27 bases lay in between. The CDR3 DNA sequence: TGTGCCAGCAGCCAAACAGCGGGCCCGGGGGTAGTAGTTGGTACAGATACGCAGTATTTT. Translation gives CASSQTAGPGVVVGTDTQYF.

The chain is built from TRBV30 and TRBJ2-3, with a possible D match to TRBD2 (5 bases). Germline loops: CDR1 GTSNPN, CDR2 SVGIG (reference sequence). The V and J ends lost 2 bases and 2 bases respectively, with 8 bases between them. This CDR3 is 13 amino acids long. The CDR3 region has the DNA TGTGCCTGGAGTCCGGGGAACACAGATACGCAGTATTTT. This gives the protein CAWSPGNTDTQYF.

The V gene is TRBV6-2 or TRBV6-3, the J gene TRBJ2-1; 14 bases match TRBD2. The J segment lost 0 bases and the V segment lost 4 bases, leaving 14 bases of the junction unmatched. Germline-derived CDR1 and CDR2 are MNHEY and SVGEGT. CDR3 size: 21 residues. The CDR3 sequence: CASSSFRLAGGRGISYNEQFF. The CDR3 DNA follows: TGTGCCAGCAGTTCCTTCAGACTAGCGGGGGGGCGTGGGATCTCCTACAATGAGCAGTTCTTC.

The chain joins TRBV15 to TRBJ2-1, with 9 bases aligning to TRBD2. With V trimmed by 0 bases and J by 5 bases, 11 bases remained unmatched. Germline V gene sequence: CDR1 LNHNV, CDR2 YYDKDF (reference sequence). The CDR3 runs to 18 residues. Here the CDR3 DNA reads TGTGCCACCAGCAGAGATCTTATGCGAGCGGGGGGCAACAATGAGCAGTTCTTC. Encoded protein: CATSRDLMRAGGNNEQFF.

The chain combines TRBV7-2 with TRBJ2-1, with D perhaps TRBD2 (6 bases). V lost 5 bases to trimming and J lost 6 bases, with 17 bases between them. The CDR3 is 15 amino acids. Germline V lookup: CDR1 SGHTA, CDR2 FQGNSA. CDR3 coding DNA: TGTGCCAGCAGCCCTTTCTCGGGAGCGAGCAATGAGCAGTTCTTC. Amino acids: CASSPFSGASNEQFF.

V usage is TRBV7-9 and J usage is TRBJ2-7, with 9 bases identical to TRBD1. Trimming cost V 0 bases and J 5 bases; bases outside gene matches: 8. Germline values: CDR1 SEHNR, CDR2 FQNEAQ (reference sequence). This CDR3 spans 16 amino acids. The CDR3 bases are TGTGCCAGCAGCTTAGCGTTGGGACAGGGCCGTGACGAGCAGTACTTC. Its translation: CASSLALGQGRDEQYF.

The genes are TRBV6-5 and TRBJ2-1; weak D call: TRBD1 (6 bases). Per germline, CDR1 MNHEY and CDR2 SVGAGI. This CDR3 has 16 amino acids. V shed 4 bases and J shed 6 bases, with 19 bases lying between them. CDR3 nucleotides: TGTGCCAGCAGTTGGGGGCCCGTGACTAATGGCAATGAGCAGTTCTTC. It codes for CASSWGPVTNGNEQFF.

The chain links TRBV7-3 to TRBJ1-1; D may be TRBD1 (6 bases). The CDR3 loop spans 13 amino acids. V was cut by 5 bases and J by 2 bases, with 9 bases left in between. Germline CDR1 SGHTA, CDR2 FQGTGA. The CDR3 nucleotides are TGTGCCAGCAGCCAACAGGGAAACACTGAAGCTTTCTTT. Residues: CASSQQGNTEAFF.

The chain couples TRBV30 to TRBJ1-2; D gene ambiguous. The V end lost 0 bases, the J end lost 9 bases, and 11 bases lay between the germline ends. The germline V gene has CDR1 GTSNPN and CDR2 SVGIG (reference sequence). This CDR3 region has 12 residues. The CDR3 nucleotides are TGTGCCTGGAGTGTACGGGATCGGAGCTACACCTTC. The encoded protein is CAWSVRDRSYTF.